Detailed here is one T cell receptor (beta chain). Its antigen is not known. This sample was taken from a study of somatic mutations in cytotoxic T cells in rheumatoid arthritis. The study's findings and limits: The authors did not adjust the slight TRBV07 underrepresentation in rheumatoid arthritis patients for multiple comparisons. Patients with a largest CD8+ clone exceeding 20% of CD8+ cells numbered about an eighth of the roughly 60.

Original handling: Of patient CD8+ clones exceeding 1%, few matched published virus-specific TCRB sequences. Profiled with immunoSEQ multiplex PCR; TCRdb holds only in-frame clones, not every one. The V and J calls and the clone size are those of that table, but D and trimming were determined from the DNA. Among approximately 11,000 clones listed, about 93% were seen once. This CDR3 is 13 amino acids long. Trimming cost V 2 bases and J 6 bases, with 8 bases left between them. CDR1 is MNHEY and CDR2 is SVGAGI in the germline V gene. The genes are TRBV6-5 and TRBJ2-1; D unclear. The sequence was collected from a woman aged 18-29 years with rheumatoid arthritis. The sample was CD8+ T cells sorted from blood. The CDR3 DNA reads TGTGCCAGCAGTTACCCCGAGTCCAATGAGCAGTTCTTC. Amino acid sequence: CASSYPESNEQFF.